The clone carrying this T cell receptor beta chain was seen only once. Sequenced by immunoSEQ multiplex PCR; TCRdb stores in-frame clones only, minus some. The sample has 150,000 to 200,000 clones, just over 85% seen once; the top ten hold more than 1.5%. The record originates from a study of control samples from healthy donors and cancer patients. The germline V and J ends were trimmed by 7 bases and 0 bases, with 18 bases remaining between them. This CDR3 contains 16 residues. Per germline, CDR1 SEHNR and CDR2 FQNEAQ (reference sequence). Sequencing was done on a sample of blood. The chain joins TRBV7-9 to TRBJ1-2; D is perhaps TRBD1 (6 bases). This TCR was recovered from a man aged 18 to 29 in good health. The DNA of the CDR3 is TGTGCCAGCACCTCCGACGAACAGGGTGCTAACTATGGCTACACCTTC. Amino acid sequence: CASTSDEQGANYGYTF. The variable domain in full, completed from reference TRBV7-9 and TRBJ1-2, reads DTGVSQNPRHKITKRGQNVTFRCDPISEHNRLYWYRQTLGQGPEFLTYFQNEAQLEKSRLLSDRFSAERPKGSFSTLEIQRTEQGDSAMYLCASTSDEQGANYGYTFGSGTRLTVV.